The 18 T cell receptor beta chains listed next were all sequenced from one sample in a study of CD4+ T cells in melanoma. This table comes from immunoSEQ multiplex PCR, and its TCRdb copy is limited to in-frame clones, with some not included. In the table there are over 9,000 clones, less than 75% of which are singletons. Sequenced material: cells from a culture (not recorded whether cultured in vitro). Receptors were obtained from a human donor with melanoma.

The chain combines TRBV5-6 with TRBJ2-7, with 10 bases aligning to TRBD1. The CDR3 runs to 15 residues. V was clipped by 4 bases and J by 5 bases; unmatched bases: 9. Germline CDR1 SGHDT, CDR2 YYEEEE. CDR3 bases: TGTGCCAGCAGCAGCCGGGACAGGGGTTTCCACGAGCAGTACTTC. Its translation: CASSSRDRGFHEQYF.

The gene calls are TRBV7-9 and TRBJ2-5, with 9 bases lining up with TRBD1. Unmatched junction bases numbered 3, after V lost 5 bases and J lost 2 bases. Per the germline V gene, CDR1 is SEHNR and CDR2 is FQNEAQ (reference sequence). The CDR3 extends over 14 amino acids. CDR3: CASSRGQGQETQYF. The DNA of the CDR3 is TGTGCCAGCAGCCGGGGACAGGGACAAGAGACCCAGTACTTC.

This clone was detected only once. The rearrangement uses TRBV10-3 and TRBJ2-3; no clear D. The V gene lost 3 bases and the J gene lost 4 bases, with 2 bases spanning the gap. The CDR3 extends over 11 amino acids. CDR1 and CDR2 (germline): ENHRY, SYGVKD. CDR3 residues: CAISDADTQYF. CDR3 coding DNA: TGTGCCATCAGTGATGCAGATACGCAGTATTTT.

This rearrangement joins TRBV30 to TRBJ2-6; D ambiguous. The CDR3 length is 15 residues. Germline V gene data show CDR1 as GTSNPN and CDR2 as SVGIG (reference sequence). The ends were cut back, 3 bases at V and 0 bases at J, with 9 bases in the middle. CDR3 DNA: TGTGCCTGGAGCAGACGAAACTCTGGGGCCAACGTCCTGACTTTC. Amino acids: CAWSRRNSGANVLTF.

This clone has more than one count but fewer than ten. The chain couples TRBV11-2 to TRBJ1-1; D ambiguous. V was trimmed by 4 bases and J by 8 bases, leaving 14 bases between them. Germline V gene lookup returns CDR1 SGHAT and CDR2 FQNNGV. The CDR3 contains 13 residues. The CDR3 nucleotides are TGTGCCAGCAGCTCCTCTCTAATCCGGGAAGCTTTCTTT. It specifies CASSSSLIREAFF.

The chain employs TRBV4-1 and TRBJ1-5; D unresolved. Germline CDR1 reads MGHRA; CDR2 reads YSYEKL. V lost 1 base to trimming and J lost 4 bases, with 8 bases between them. This CDR3 contains 14 residues. The CDR3 DNA reads as TGCGCCAGCAGCCAAGCCCCAATAAATCAGCCCCAGCATTTT. Translating it yields CASSQAPINQPQHF.

The chain uses TRBV27 and TRBJ1-2; maybe TRBD1 (6 bases). CDR3 length: 14 residues. Germline V CDR1 and CDR2: MNHEY, SMNVEV (reference sequence). Trimming cost V 5 bases and J 8 bases, with 18 bases left between them. The CDR3 spells CASSGTTGSRGYTF. CDR3 coding DNA: TGTGCCAGCAGTGGGACCACAGGGTCGCGGGGCTACACCTTC.

The chain couples TRBV6-6 to TRBJ1-6; TRBD1 matches 9 bases. Germline loops: CDR1 MNHNY, CDR2 SVGAGI (reference sequence). V shed 6 bases and J 12 bases; nucleotides not matched to a gene: 9. The CDR3 runs to 14 residues. CDR3 nucleotide sequence: TGTGCCAGCAGGGGGACAGGGTCCGGGGGACCCCTCCACTTT. It yields the protein CASRGTGSGGPLHF.

This sequence joins TRBV6-1 and TRBJ1-6; unclear D gene. From germline, CDR1 is MNHNS and CDR2 SASEGT. The CDR3 is made up of 13 amino acids. Trimming took off 4 bases at V and 6 bases at J, with 7 bases between the two ends. CDR3 nucleotide sequence: TGTGCCAGCAGTGCCGTTCGTAATTCACCCCTCCACTTT. Translation: CASSAVRNSPLHF.

The V gene is TRBV6-1, the J gene TRBJ2-3; the D gene is possibly TRBD2 (6 bases). V was pared by 8 bases and J by 2 bases, with 11 bases between. The CDR3 totals 13 residues. The germline CDR1 and CDR2 sequences are MNHNS and SASEGT. CDR3 protein: CASLGGPTDTQYF. As DNA, the CDR3 is TGTGCCAGCCTCGGGGGTCCCACAGATACGCAGTATTTT.

The chain joins TRBV9 to TRBJ2-2; maybe TRBD2 (5 bases). CDR3 length: 14 residues. CDR1 and CDR2 (germline): SGDLS, YYNGEE. V lost 4 bases and J 6 bases, leaving 13 bases between the germline ends. The CDR3 loop reads CASSPRTGSGELFF. The DNA for the CDR3 is TGTGCCAGCAGCCCACGGACTGGATCCGGGGAGCTGTTTTTT.

This rearrangement joins TRBV11-1 to TRBJ2-3, with 7 nucleotides matching TRBD2. CDR1 SGHAT and CDR2 FQDESV come from the germline V gene (reference sequence). This CDR3 has 15 residues. The V and J ends lost 6 bases and 4 bases, in that order; junction bases with no gene match: 10. The CDR3 sequence: CASSFGLVLPDTQYF. In DNA, the CDR3 is TGTGCCAGCAGTTTCGGACTAGTCCTCCCAGATACGCAGTATTTT.

This clone has a handful of counts. The chain couples TRBV4-2 to TRBJ2-2, with 9 bases that match TRBD2. The junction had 0 bases not matched to a gene; V was cut back by 4 bases and J by 6 bases. CDR1 is LGHNA, CDR2 YNFKEQ, per germline. The CDR3 length is 13 residues. For the CDR3, the DNA is TGTGCCAGCAGCCGCGGGGGGGCCGGGGAGCTGTTTTTT. Protein product: CASSRGGAGELFF.

The V gene is TRBV5-1, the J gene TRBJ2-5; either TRBD1 or TRBD2 may supply D (7 bases each). The germline V gene encodes CDR1 SGHRS and CDR2 YFSETQ. The V end was cut by 0 bases, the J end by 3 bases, with 18 bases between. There are 17 residues in the CDR3. CDR3 protein: CASSLGAGGGPEETQYF. The CDR3 DNA is TGCGCCAGCAGCTTGGGGGCAGGGGGGGGGCCTGAAGAGACCCAGTACTTC. Supplemented by reference TRBV5-1 and TRBJ2-5, the full variable domain reads KAGVTQTPRYLIKTRGQQVTLSCSPISGHRSVSWYQQTPGQGLQFLFEYFSETQRNKGNFPGRFSGRQFSNSRSEMNVSTLELGDSALYLCASSLGAGGGPEETQYFGPGTRLLVL.

The chain couples TRBV2 to TRBJ2-3; TRBD1 or TRBD2 may be the D gene (5 bases each). V shed 7 bases and J shed 2 bases, with 16 bases lying between them. This CDR3 spans 15 amino acids. CDR1 SNHLY and CDR2 FYNNEI come from the germline V gene. The CDR3 region is CASTHERGNTDTQYF. The CDR3 bases are TGTGCCAGCACTCATGAGAGGGGAAACACAGATACGCAGTATTTT.

This clone was seen only once. The chain recombines TRBV2 with TRBJ1-2, with D maybe TRBD1 (5 bases). Trimming shortened V by 6 bases and J by 9 bases, and 17 bases separated the two germline ends. Per the germline V gene, CDR1 is SNHLY and CDR2 is FYNNEI. The CDR3 spans 13 residues. The CDR3 DNA reads TGTGCCAGCAGATACGAACGAGGGGATAGCTACACCTTC. Its protein product is CASRYERGDSYTF.

The CDR3: CSSSSYNEQFF. In DNA, the CDR3 is TGCAGTTCATCCTCCTACAATGAGCAGTTCTTC. The genes are TRBV20-1 and TRBJ2-1; no reliable D call. V dropped 8 bases and J dropped 0 bases, with 5 bases sitting between them. In germline, CDR1 is DFQATT, CDR2 SNEGSKA (reference sequence). This CDR3 is built from 11 residues.

The chain combines TRBV5-4 with TRBJ1-1; 11 positions match TRBD1. Germline loops: CDR1 SGHNT, CDR2 YYREEE (reference sequence). There are 15 residues in the CDR3. Trimming took 4 bases from V and 6 from J; bases not matched to a gene: 8. CDR3 amino acids: CASSPGQGDFAEAFF. For the CDR3, the DNA is TGTGCCAGCAGCCCGGGACAGGGGGATTTCGCTGAAGCTTTCTTT.